The source of this T cell receptor (beta chain) is a study of T cell changes during pregnancy in multiple sclerosis. The CDR3 has 17 amino acids. V shed 7 bases and J 7 bases; nucleotides not matched to a gene: 11. The germline CDR1 and CDR2 sequences are LNHDA and SQIVND (reference sequence). Some clones are missing from TCRdb's copy, which holds only in-frame ones; the method was immunoSEQ multiplex PCR. The data show about 99,000 clones, 93% seen once. The chain employs TRBV19 and TRBJ2-2; 14 bases are shared with TRBD2. The sequence derives from a female donor with multiple sclerosis, enrolled in a pregnancy study. Material: peripheral blood, obtained after pregnancy. CDR3 loop: CASTEAGLAGEVGELFF. CDR3 nucleotides: TGTGCCAGTACCGAAGCGGGACTAGCGGGAGAGGTCGGGGAGCTGTTTTTT. Full variable domain (outside the CDR3, taken from reference TRBV19 and TRBJ2-2): DGGITQSPKYLFRKEGQNVTLSCEQNLNHDAMYWYRQDPGQGLRLIYYSQIVNDFQKGDIAEGYSVSREKKESFPLTVTSAQKNPTAFYLCASTEAGLAGEVGELFFGEGSRLTVL.